This entry describes one TCR beta chain. What it binds is unknown. In germline, CDR1 is SGHAT, CDR2 FQNNGV. The length of the CDR3 is 13 residues. TCRdb re-called the 5' RACE reads, yielding one record per CDR3 amino acid sequence without DNA. Its listing shows about 160,000 distinct CDR3 sequences. The data stem from a study of monozygotic twins with inflammatory bowel disease. Study results and limitations: The co-twins with IBD showed lower TCRbeta diversity (inverse Simpson) than their healthy siblings.

The receptor was derived from a human donor with ulcerative colitis or Crohn's disease, or a healthy co-twin of an affected twin (not recorded which). This chain links TRBV11-2 with TRBJ2-4. The sequenced sample consisted of blood. The CDR3 sequence is CASLRLAKNIQYF.